The 13 T cell receptor beta chains below all came from one sample that was sequenced in a study of vaccination and CD4 T cells after COVID-19. The Oncomine TCR Beta short-read assay sequenced DNA from cultured CD4+ T cells. From the PCR reads, TCRdb called clonotypes with MiXCR, one entry per CDR3 protein. The repertoire holds some 15,000 distinct CDR3 sequences, with around 67% as singletons. Their recognized antigens are unknown. The sample's treatment: approximately nine-day PBMC culture with coronavirus spike peptide pools or control peptides (ViraFEST assay). Source material: CD4+ T cells from blood, cultured in vitro. Source of these receptors: a human donor who had recovered from COVID-19.

The genes are TRBV20-1 and TRBJ2-3; weak D call: TRBD2 (5 bases). V gave up 3 bases and J gave up 4 bases, with 8 bases separating them. The CDR3 spans 12 residues. Germline V gene sequence: CDR1 DFQATT, CDR2 SNEGSKA (reference sequence). CDR3 bases: TGCAGTGCTAGGAGGGCCTCAGATACGCAGTATTTT. Translation: CSARRASDTQYF.

This clonotype has just a few counts. The chain links TRBV7-9 to TRBJ2-7, with D maybe TRBD1 (5 bases). CDR1 SEHNR and CDR2 FQNEAQ come from the germline V gene (reference sequence). This CDR3 has 14 amino acids. V was cut by 2 bases and J by 5 bases, with 13 bases left in between. DNA for the CDR3: TGTGCCAGCAGCTTACAGGGAAGTAGAAACGAGCAGTACTTC. Translating it yields CASSLQGSRNEQYF.

The chain joins TRBV19 to TRBJ1-1; D gene uncertain. Trimming took off 3 bases at V and 4 bases at J, with 15 bases between the two ends. Looked up from germline, CDR1 is LNHDA and CDR2 is SQIVND (reference sequence). The CDR3 spans 15 residues. The CDR3 loop reads CASSMGPGVITEAFF. The CDR3 DNA reads TGTGCCAGTAGTATGGGTCCCGGGGTTATCACTGAAGCTTTCTTT. The full variable domain, with the rest looked up from reference TRBV19 and TRBJ1-1, is DGGITQSPKYLFRKEGQNVTLSCEQNLNHDAMYWYRQDPGQGLRLIYYSQIVNDFQKGDIAEGYSVSREKKESFPLTVTSAQKNPTAFYLCASSMGPGVITEAFFGQGTRLTVV.

The chain uses TRBV29-1 and TRBJ1-2; maybe TRBD1 (6 bases). The germline CDR1 and CDR2 sequences are SQVTM and ANQGSEA. The CDR3 extends over 12 amino acids. V lost 1 base and J lost 5, with 8 bases in between. CDR3 residues: CSVEGGPYGYTF. The DNA for the CDR3 is TGCAGCGTTGAAGGGGGGCCTTATGGCTACACCTTC.

The chain links TRBV24-1 to TRBJ2-1, with D perhaps being TRBD1 or TRBD2 (6 bases each). CDR1 KGHDR and CDR2 SFDVKD come from the germline V gene. The CDR3 loop spans 15 amino acids. The ends were cut back, 2 bases at V and 5 bases at J, with 12 bases in the middle. The CDR3: CATSDSRRGDNEQFF. The CDR3 DNA reads TGTGCCACCAGTGATTCTCGTAGGGGGGACAATGAGCAGTTCTTC.

This chain links TRBV20-1 with TRBJ2-5; D possibly corresponds to TRBD2 (5 bases). With 5 bases removed from V and 6 bases from J, the gap between germline ends came to 19 bases. The CDR3 length is 14 residues. Germline V gives CDR1 DFQATT, CDR2 SNEGSKA (reference sequence). The CDR3 here is CSAAYSTTYKTQYF. The CDR3 DNA reads as TGCAGTGCTGCCTACTCGACTACCTATAAGACCCAGTACTTC.

The CDR3 region has the DNA TGTGCCATCAGTGGACAGGGCGCCTACGAGCAGTACTTC. Protein sequence: CAISGQGAYEQYF. The rearrangement joins TRBV10-3 to TRBJ2-7, with TRBD1 matching over 7 bases. Per germline, CDR1 ENHRY and CDR2 SYGVKD. The CDR3 sequence is 13 residues long. Germline trimming cut 4 bases from V and 2 bases from J; bases unmatched to any gene: 2.

This chain connects TRBV11-3 to TRBJ2-3, with 7 nucleotides matching TRBD2. Germline V gives CDR1 SGHNT, CDR2 YENEEA. The V gene end was trimmed by 5 bases and the J gene end by 2 bases; junction bases not matched to a gene: 13. CDR3 size: 17 residues. CDR3 residues: CASSPRGYGRITDTQYF. In DNA, the CDR3 is TGTGCCAGCAGCCCCCGCGGTTACGGGAGGATCACAGATACGCAGTATTTT.

The genes are TRBV24-1 and TRBJ2-3; 8 bases line up with TRBD2. The germline V gene encodes CDR1 KGHDR and CDR2 SFDVKD. The CDR3 consists of 15 residues. The ends lost 8 bases at V and 4 bases at J; junction bases unmatched: 10. The CDR3 nucleotides are TGTGCCACCACTACTAGCGGTCAAGGGGCAGATACGCAGTATTTT. Protein product: CATTTSGQGADTQYF.

This clonotype was seen a handful of times. J is TRBJ2-5 and V is TRBV7-7; 8 nucleotides align to TRBD2. This CDR3 has 15 amino acids. Germline CDR1 SSHAT, CDR2 FNYEAQ (reference sequence). V shed 1 base, J shed 4 bases, and the junction held 5 bases outside the gene matches. CDR3 nucleotide sequence: TGTGCCAGCAGCTTAGGCCTTGCGGGGGGAGAGACCCAGTACTTC. It specifies CASSLGLAGGETQYF. The full variable domain, its missing parts supplied by reference TRBV7-7 and TRBJ2-5, is GAGVSQSPRYKVTKRGQDVTLRCDPISSHATLYWYQQALGQGPEFLTYFNYEAQPDKSGLPSDRFSAERPEGSISTLTIQRTEQRDSAMYRCASSLGLAGGETQYFGPGTRLLVL.

The chain has TRBV12-3 or TRBV12-4 and TRBJ1-3, with 9 bases that match TRBD1. This CDR3 has 15 amino acids. Trimming removed 6 bases from V and 4 bases from J; junction bases left unmatched: 7. The CDR3 DNA reads TGTGCCAGCAGGCGGACAGGGGTTGGGGGAAACACCATATATTTT. Its translation: CASRRTGVGGNTIYF.

This clonotype was counted a single time. The gene calls are TRBV20-1 and TRBJ2-2; 12 bases map to TRBD2. This CDR3 region has 15 residues. The V gene end was trimmed by 6 bases and the J gene end by 6 bases; junction bases not matched to a gene: 8. Germline V lookup: CDR1 DFQATT, CDR2 SNEGSKA (reference sequence). The CDR3 sequence: CSARRTSGIAGELFF. The CDR3 nucleotides read TGCAGTGCCAGGAGGACTAGCGGGATAGCCGGGGAGCTGTTTTTT.

A few counts support this clonotype. The chain uses TRBV24-1 and TRBJ2-3, with TRBD2 matching 9 bases. The V and J ends lost 9 bases and 3 bases, in that order; junction bases with no gene match: 3. CDR1 is KGHDR, CDR2 SFDVKD, per germline. There are 13 residues in the CDR3. CDR3 sequence: CATGLAGTDTQYF. DNA for the CDR3: TGTGCCACCGGTCTAGCGGGAACAGATACGCAGTATTTT.